This entry describes one TCR beta chain. Measured with immunoSEQ multiplex PCR; TCRdb has only the in-frame clones, and not every one. Of some 71,000 clones listed, 95% to 98% are singletons. These data come from a study of technical replicates of blood from a handful of donors. The V end lost 6 bases, the J end lost 11 bases, and 19 bases lay between the germline ends. CDR1 is MNHEY, CDR2 SVGAGI, per germline. This CDR3 is 13 amino acids long. Sequencing was performed on T cells isolated from PBMCs. The chain couples TRBV6-5 to TRBJ1-1, with D uncertain. The sequence derives from a human donor in good health. The CDR3 DNA follows: TGTGCCAGCAGGAGTAGGGAGGCCTCTCAGGCTTTCTTT. Amino acid sequence: CASRSREASQAFF.